This T cell receptor beta chain came from a study of shared clonotypes between healthy human individuals. The repertoire was sequenced with immunoSEQ multiplex PCR; TCRdb's copy has only in-frame clones and lacks some. Of roughly 2.2 million clones listed, roughly 90% are singletons. Into CD45RA+ naive and CD45RA-negative memory subsets, the CD4+ cells were split. V lost 3 bases to trimming and J lost 1 base, with 10 bases between them. The CDR3 loop spans 15 amino acids. Germline CDR1 reads MDHEN; CDR2 reads SYDVKM. On this clone: At the DNA level, this CDR3 is encoded by other sequences in the same sample as well.

The chain is built from TRBV28 and TRBJ1-5; weak D call: TRBD1 (5 bases). The receptor was derived from a man younger than 35 in good health. Some clones in this sample may be carry-over from other donors' samples. Sequencing used naive CD4+ T cells from PBMCs. Subset here: CD45RA+ positively selected. CDR3 DNA sequence: TGTGCCAGCAGTTTGGGGCAGGGAAGCAATCAGCCCCAGCATTTT. It translates to CASSLGQGSNQPQHF.